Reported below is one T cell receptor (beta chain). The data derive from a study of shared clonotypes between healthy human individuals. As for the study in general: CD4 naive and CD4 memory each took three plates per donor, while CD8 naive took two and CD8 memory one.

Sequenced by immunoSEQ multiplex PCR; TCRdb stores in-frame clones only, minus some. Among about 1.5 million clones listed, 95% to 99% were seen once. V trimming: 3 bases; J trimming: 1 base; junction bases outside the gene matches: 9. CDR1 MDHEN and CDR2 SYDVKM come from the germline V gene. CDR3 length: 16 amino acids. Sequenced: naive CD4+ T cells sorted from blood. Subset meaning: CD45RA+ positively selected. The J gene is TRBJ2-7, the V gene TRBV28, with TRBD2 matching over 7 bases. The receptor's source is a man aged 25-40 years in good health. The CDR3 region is CASSFAGEGVSYEQYF. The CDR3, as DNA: TGTGCCAGCAGTTTTGCGGGAGAAGGTGTATCCTACGAGCAGTACTTC. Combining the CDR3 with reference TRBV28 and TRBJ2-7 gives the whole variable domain DVKVTQSSRYLVKRTGEKVFLECVQDMDHENMFWYRQDPGLGLRLIYFSYDVKMKEKGDIPEGYSVSREKKERFSLILESASTNQTSMYLCASSFAGEGVSYEQYFGPGTRLTVT.